This T cell receptor (beta chain) was recorded in a study of metastatic and nonmetastatic thyroid tumors. Study-wide context: Repertoire data that came from the blood and tumor or nodule tissue of malignant and benign thyroid patients were compared.

Through MiXCR, TCRdb re-clonotyped the PCR reads. This sample has 50,000 or so clones; roughly a fifth occur once, and the top ten carry roughly 3.8%. This clone was detected ten times or more. Treatment of any kind had been given to no patient before thyroid surgery. This CDR3 spans 15 amino acids. The germline gives CDR1 MNHNS, CDR2 SASEGT. Trimming took 5 bases from V and 3 from J; bases not matched to a gene: 6. The sequence was obtained from a male donor with papillary thyroid cancer or a benign thyroid nodule (not recorded which). Some clones in this sample may be carry-over from other donors' samples. This rearrangement joins TRBV6-1 to TRBJ1-4; the match to TRBD1 covers 7 bases. Sequenced material: blood. The DNA for the CDR3 is TGTGCCAGCAGTCTCAGGGGGGCACCTAATGAAAAACTGTTTTTT. It yields the protein CASSLRGAPNEKLFF.